The T cell receptor (beta chain) under discussion was sequenced for a study of regulatory T cells in long-lasting Graves disease. The overall study: Graves' patients diagnosed newly had used antithyroid drugs under 3 months.

The CDR3 loop spans 15 amino acids. Germline V gene sequence: CDR1 SGHAT, CDR2 FQNNGV. V was clipped by 6 bases and J by 0 bases; unmatched bases: 6. Arm-PCR of CDR3 regions and iRepertoire HTBI primers were the basis on which TCR beta libraries were built. MiXCR, applied by TCRdb to the multiplex PCR reads, yields one record per CDR3 protein. The data show about 420,000 distinct CDR3 sequences, with approximately 16% seen just once and around 23% held by the top ten. In this sample, this clonotype turned up many times. The sample's time point: newly diagnosed GD, antithyroid drugs for less than 3 months. RNA isolated from PBMCs was used to make the TCR library. The patients were enrolled through endocrinology in Xi'an, China. The data were also submitted as part of a second study, on T cells in Graves' hyperthyroidism and ophthalmopathy.

This sequence was found in a woman under 30 with Graves disease. The sample in question was peripheral blood mononuclear cells (PBMCs), obtained at new diagnosis, from a patient treated with antithyroid drugs. This chain uses TRBV11-2 with TRBJ2-7; the match to TRBD2 covers 9 bases. The CDR3 DNA follows: TGTGCCAGCAGTTCGACTAGCGGTCGCTCCTACGAGCAGTACTTC. Residues: CASSSTSGRSYEQYF.